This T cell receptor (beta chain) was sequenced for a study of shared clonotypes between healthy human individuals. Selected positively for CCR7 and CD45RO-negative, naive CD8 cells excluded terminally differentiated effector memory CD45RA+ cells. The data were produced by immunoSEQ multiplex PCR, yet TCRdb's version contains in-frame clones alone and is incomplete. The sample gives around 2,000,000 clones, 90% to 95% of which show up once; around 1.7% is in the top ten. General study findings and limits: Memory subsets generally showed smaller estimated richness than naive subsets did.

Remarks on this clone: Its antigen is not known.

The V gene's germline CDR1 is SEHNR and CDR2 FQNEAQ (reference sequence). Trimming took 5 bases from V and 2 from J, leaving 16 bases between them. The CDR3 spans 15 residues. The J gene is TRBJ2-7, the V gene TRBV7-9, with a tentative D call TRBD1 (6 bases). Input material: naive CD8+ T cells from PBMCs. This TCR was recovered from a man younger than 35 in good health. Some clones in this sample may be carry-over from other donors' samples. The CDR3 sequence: CASSLVGASPYEQYF. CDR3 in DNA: TGTGCCAGCAGCCTGGTGGGGGCGTCCCCCTACGAGCAGTACTTC.